The entry that follows covers one T cell receptor beta chain sequence. Its antigen is undetermined. The sample originates from a study of cytomegalovirus exposure and HLA in healthy donors. Study details: From HLA-typed donors, an early data release held tens of millions of unique TCRs. General observations from the study: In a later analysis, HLA-associated TCR beta chains were more clonally expanded than equally common others. Later genetic work tied a missense DCLRE1C variant to beta-chain V and J trimming.

Germline CDR1 reads SEHNR; CDR2 reads FQNEAQ (reference sequence). The CDR3 is 15 residues long. Trimming cost V 5 bases and J 3 bases, with 16 bases left between them. 13 Jbeta primers and 60 Vbeta primers were used for the PCR. The repertoire was sequenced with immunoSEQ multiplex PCR; TCRdb's copy has only in-frame clones and lacks some. The sample data list about 88,000 clones. The sample comprised PBMCs. This sequence originates from a girl between 10 and 17 years old in good health and CMV-seropositive. J is TRBJ1-1 and V is TRBV7-9; tentative D call: TRBD1 (6 bases). The CDR3 DNA follows: TGTGCCAGCAGCCTAAACAGGGCAGGAGACACTGAAGCTTTCTTT. Translating it yields CASSLNRAGDTEAFF.